Sequencing of this T cell receptor (beta chain) was carried out in a study of vaccination effects on CD4 cells after COVID-19. V trimming: 3 bases; J trimming: 1 base; junction bases outside the gene matches: 1. The CDR3 has 14 amino acids. CDR1 and CDR2 from the germline V gene are SGHKS and YYEKEE (reference sequence). Once cultured for roughly ten days, the cells underwent separation to obtain CD4+ T cells. TCRdb's copy holds only in-frame clones and misses some; the assay was immunoSEQ multiplex PCR. This sample carries 45,000 to 50,000 clones, about 70% of them seen once, and the ten largest clones take 10% to 15%. In the case of this clone: The antigen is undetermined.

This clonotype originated in a human donor who had a prior SARS-CoV-2 infection. The sample here was CD4+ T cells from PBMCs cultured without peptide, taken before COVID-19 vaccination. V is TRBV5-5 and J is TRBJ2-5, with 9 bases aligning to TRBD2. The CDR3 DNA sequence: TGTGCCAGCAGCTCTAGCGGGGCCCAAGAGACCCAGTACTTC. It translates to CASSSSGAQETQYF.